The 16 T cell receptor beta chains below come from one sample, sequenced in a study of T-cell reconstitution after alpha-beta-depleted transplantation in children. The TCRbeta library was prepared with unique molecular identifiers. TCRdb re-analysed the PCR reads in MiXCR, keeping a single row per CDR3 protein. The sample shows almost 500,000 distinct CDR3 sequences, approximately 12% of them seen only once. The sequencing used PBMCs from the stem cell graft donor, collected from the stem cell graft. All receptors come from a human donor who donated a stem cell graft to a child with combined immunodeficiency.

This clonotype was seen a handful of times. The rearrangement uses TRBV6-2 or TRBV6-3 and TRBJ1-4; the D is unclear. V shed 2 bases and J shed 5 bases, with 3 bases lying between them. Germline V gene data show CDR1 as MNHEY and CDR2 as SVGEGT. The CDR3 runs 12 residues. The CDR3 reads CASSYRNEKLFF. The DNA of the CDR3 is TGTGCCAGCAGTTACCGGAATGAAAAACTGTTTTTT.

This chain connects TRBV30 to TRBJ2-7, with D perhaps matching TRBD1 (7 bases). V lost 3 bases to trimming and J lost 6 bases, with 12 bases between them. Germline V CDR1 and CDR2: GTSNPN, SVGIG (reference sequence). The CDR3 contains 12 residues. The CDR3 is CAWSPGGREQYF. In nucleotides, the CDR3 is TGTGCCTGGAGCCCAGGGGGGCGCGAGCAGTACTTC.

The chain joins TRBV11-2 to TRBJ1-1, with D perhaps matching TRBD1 (5 bases). V was cut by 7 bases and J by 8 bases, with 11 bases left in between. This CDR3 is built from 11 residues. The V gene's germline CDR1 is SGHAT and CDR2 FQNNGV. The CDR3 DNA reads as TGTGCCAGCAAGGTCGGGGGGGAAGCTTTCTTT. Amino acids: CASKVGGEAFF.

The genes are TRBV20-1 and TRBJ2-5, with 8 bases lining up with TRBD1. The CDR3 totals 15 residues. Losses at the gene ends were 0 bases for V and 5 bases for J; bases not matched to a gene: 8. CDR1 and CDR2 from the germline V gene are DFQATT and SNEGSKA (reference sequence). The CDR3 nucleotides read TGCAGTGCTAGAGATAGGGTCAGGGGGCAGGAGACCCAGTACTTC. It yields the protein CSARDRVRGQETQYF.

This clonotype was counted a few times. This sequence joins TRBV5-1 and TRBJ2-7; D remains unclear. The CDR3 has 12 residues. Per the germline V gene, CDR1 is SGHRS and CDR2 is YFSETQ. Trimming cost V 4 bases and J 3 bases, with 8 bases left between them. As DNA, the CDR3 is TGCGCCAGCAGCGAGGACCTCTACGAGCAGTACTTC. Translated, it gives CASSEDLYEQYF.

V usage is TRBV30 and J usage is TRBJ2-7, with D unclear. Trimming shortened V by 2 bases and J by 8 bases, and 10 bases separated the two germline ends. This CDR3 is built from 11 residues. CDR1 GTSNPN and CDR2 SVGIG come from the germline V gene (reference sequence). This CDR3 is CAWSRGRQQYF. CDR3 coding DNA: TGTGCCTGGAGTCGTGGACGACAGCAGTACTTC.

This clonotype was seen ten or more times. The chain joins TRBV7-2 to TRBJ2-4; 11 bases line up with TRBD2. CDR1 and CDR2 (germline): SGHTA, FQGNSA. The CDR3 runs to 16 residues. V lost 1 base to trimming and J lost 8 bases; unmatched junction nucleotides: 7. The CDR3 DNA reads TGTGCCAGCAGCTTAGGGTCGGGACTAGCGGCGGACATTCAGTACTTC. Its protein is CASSLGSGLAADIQYF.

This clonotype was seen at least ten times. The V call is TRBV20-1, the J call TRBJ2-3; D is unclear. The CDR3 length is 14 residues. Trimming took 3 bases from V and 1 from J, leaving 11 bases between them. CDR1 is DFQATT, CDR2 SNEGSKA, per germline (reference sequence). CDR3 coding DNA: TGCAGTGCTAGGGTCCGACTGGGCACAGATACGCAGTATTTT. Translation gives CSARVRLGTDTQYF.

This clonotype has ten or more counts. The rearrangement uses TRBV12-3 or TRBV12-4 and TRBJ2-7, with D perhaps matching TRBD2 (6 bases). V was shortened by 4 bases and J by 0 bases, with 13 bases between the two germline ends. This CDR3 has 15 amino acids. CDR3 residues: CASSSVSGVSYEQYF. DNA for the CDR3: TGTGCCAGCAGTTCGGTCTCGGGGGTCTCCTACGAGCAGTACTTC.

This clonotype was observed a handful of times. This chain joins TRBV20-1 and TRBJ2-3, with TRBD2 matching over 8 bases. V lost 7 bases and J lost 2; bases outside the gene matches: 8. CDR1 and CDR2 (germline): DFQATT, SNEGSKA (reference sequence). The CDR3 sequence is 14 residues long. The CDR3 DNA is TGCAGTGGTGAACGGGAGGGATTCACAGATACGCAGTATTTT. This translates into CSGEREGFTDTQYF.

This clonotype showed up just a few times. The chain carries TRBV27 and TRBJ2-1, with D possibly called TRBD1 or TRBD2 (5 bases each). Germline loops: CDR1 MNHEY, CDR2 SMNVEV (reference sequence). The CDR3 extends over 14 amino acids. With 2 bases removed from V and 5 bases from J, the gap between germline ends came to 10 bases. The CDR3 here is CASSLGDANNEQFF. The CDR3, as DNA: TGTGCCAGCAGTTTAGGGGACGCCAACAATGAGCAGTTCTTC.

This rearrangement joins TRBV20-1 to TRBJ2-5, with D unclear. From germline, CDR1 is DFQATT and CDR2 SNEGSKA (reference sequence). V was trimmed by 3 bases and J by 5 bases, leaving 13 bases between them. The CDR3 has 13 residues. This CDR3 reads CSASHDLLETQYF. The CDR3 DNA reads TGCAGTGCTAGTCACGATCTGCTGGAGACCCAGTACTTC.

This rearrangement joins TRBV24-1 to TRBJ2-3; the D is unclear. V lost 9 bases and J 2 bases, leaving 11 bases between the germline ends. CDR1 KGHDR and CDR2 SFDVKD come from the germline V gene. This CDR3 has 13 amino acids. CDR3 amino acids: CATAVSATDTQYF. The CDR3 region has the DNA TGTGCCACCGCGGTGAGCGCCACAGATACGCAGTATTTT.

At least ten counts were recorded for this clonotype. This chain uses TRBV5-5 with TRBJ2-7, with D possibly being TRBD1 (6 bases). Trimming removed 3 bases at V and 1 base at J, with 14 bases between. The germline gives CDR1 SGHKS, CDR2 YYEKEE (reference sequence). The length of the CDR3 is 15 residues. CDR3 protein: CASSSLVGGSYEQYF. Here the CDR3 DNA reads TGTGCCAGCAGCTCGCTGGTAGGGGGATCCTACGAGCAGTACTTC.

This clonotype was counted a few times. This chain connects TRBV28 to TRBJ2-5; D is unresolved. V lost 6 bases, J lost 4 bases, and 6 bases lay in between. The germline gives CDR1 MDHEN, CDR2 SYDVKM. This CDR3 contains 11 residues. In DNA form, the CDR3 reads TGTGCCAGCAGATTGACAGAGACCCAGTACTTC. As protein: CASRLTETQYF. The full variable domain, rest sourced from reference TRBV28 and TRBJ2-5, is DVKVTQSSRYLVKRTGEKVFLECVQDMDHENMFWYRQDPGLGLRLIYFSYDVKMKEKGDIPEGYSVSREKKERFSLILESASTNQTSMYLCASRLTETQYFGPGTRLLVL.

This clonotype was observed at least ten times. The CDR3: CASSSANRGGTEAFF. The DNA for the CDR3 is TGTGCCAGCAGCTCCGCCAACAGGGGCGGCACTGAAGCTTTCTTT. V is TRBV28 and J is TRBJ1-1, with TRBD1 identical over 7 bases. V dropped 6 bases and J dropped 4; count of bases not matched to a gene: 11. Germline CDR1 and CDR2: MDHEN and SYDVKM. The CDR3 has 15 amino acids.